One and the same sample provided the 26 T cell receptor beta chains below, sequenced in a study of post-analysis software for immune sequencing data. No cognate antigen is known for these TCRs. Study-wide points: TRBV5-6, TRBV5-1 and TRBV20-1 belonged to a set of about 5 TRBV segments that were more frequent in patients than controls.

Libraries were made from TCR beta cDNA, and they carried unique molecular identifiers. MiXCR was run by TCRdb on the PCR reads, yielding one entry per CDR3 protein. The sample shows hundreds of thousands of distinct CDR3 sequences, 25% to 30% of them seen only once. The specimen was blood. The source of these receptors is a girl between 10 and 17 years old with multiple sclerosis.

This chain links TRBV27 with TRBJ2-6; possible D gene TRBD1, 5 bases. V was shortened by 1 base and J by 2 bases, with 6 bases between the two germline ends. This CDR3 is 15 amino acids long. Germline V lookup: CDR1 MNHEY, CDR2 SMNVEV (reference sequence). The CDR3 region has the DNA TGTGCCAGCAGTTTATACAGGCCTGGGGCCAACGTCCTGACTTTC. This sequence encodes CASSLYRPGANVLTF.

The chain recombines TRBV20-1 with TRBJ2-5; 7 bases are shared with TRBD1. V shed 3 bases and J 4 bases; nucleotides not matched to a gene: 8. Germline V gene lookup returns CDR1 DFQATT and CDR2 SNEGSKA (reference sequence). The CDR3 is 14 residues long. The CDR3 DNA is TGCAGTGCTAGCAGGGGGACGGTCGTAGAGACCCAGTACTTC. This encodes CSASRGTVVETQYF.

This clonotype was recorded a few times. The rearrangement joins TRBV29-1 to TRBJ2-1; 10 nucleotides match TRBD2. Germline V gene data show CDR1 as SQVTM and CDR2 as ANQGSEA. The CDR3 runs 15 residues. J lost 10 bases, V lost 5 bases, and 14 bases had no gene match. CDR3 nucleotide sequence: TGCAGCGTTAGGGGGCTAGCGGGAGCTATCGGAGAGCAGTTCTTC. Protein: CSVRGLAGAIGEQFF.

The chain carries TRBV6-6 and TRBJ1-2; tentative D call: TRBD1 (5 bases). From germline, CDR1 is MNHNY and CDR2 SVGAGI (reference sequence). The CDR3 extends over 16 amino acids. Trimming stripped 6 bases from V and 4 bases from J, with 21 bases between. CDR3 DNA sequence: TGTGCCAGCAGCGAGACCTGGGGCAGCTCCAGCTATGGCTACACCTTC. It encodes CASSETWGSSSYGYTF.

The chain recombines TRBV10-3 with TRBJ2-1; no firm D call. The CDR3 loop spans 14 amino acids. The V and J ends lost 2 bases and 6 bases respectively, with 11 bases between them. Germline V gives CDR1 ENHRY, CDR2 SYGVKD. The CDR3 sequence is CAISENPAGNEQFF. Here the CDR3 DNA reads TGTGCCATCAGTGAGAATCCCGCAGGCAATGAGCAGTTCTTC.

This clonotype showed up just a few times. The chain carries TRBV28 and TRBJ1-1; 8 nucleotides align to TRBD1. The CDR3 runs 15 residues. The germline gives CDR1 MDHEN, CDR2 SYDVKM. J gave up 5 bases and V 6 bases, and 11 bases lay outside the gene matches. The CDR3 sequence is CASSRKRTGRTEAFF. The DNA for the CDR3 is TGTGCCAGCAGCCGAAAGCGGACAGGGCGGACTGAAGCTTTCTTT.

This clonotype was seen more than once but under ten times. The chain recombines TRBV7-2 with TRBJ2-5; 9 bases match TRBD2. After removal of 0 bases from V and 4 bases from J, the junction contained 3 bases not matched to a gene. The germline gives CDR1 SGHTA, CDR2 FQGNSA. CDR3 length equals 15 residues. In nucleotides, the CDR3 is TGTGCCAGCAGCTTAGCTCCTAGCGGGACAGAGACCCAGTACTTC. Residues: CASSLAPSGTETQYF.

In its sample, this clonotype was seen a few times. This chain uses TRBV2 with TRBJ2-1; 7 positions agree with TRBD1. This CDR3 has 15 amino acids. Germline-derived CDR1 and CDR2 are SNHLY and FYNNEI. The V and J ends lost 6 bases and 4 bases, in that order; junction bases with no gene match: 9. The CDR3 DNA reads TGTGCCAGCAGGACAGGGAAGGTTCTTTACAATGAGCAGTTCTTC. Encoded protein: CASRTGKVLYNEQFF.

The chain couples TRBV5-6 to TRBJ2-3; TRBD1 matches 8 bases. CDR1 is SGHDT and CDR2 is YYEEEE in the germline V gene. CDR3 size: 15 residues. The V and J ends lost 5 bases and 5 bases, in that order; junction bases with no gene match: 10. The CDR3 sequence: CASSYGTGPQDTQYF. In DNA, the CDR3 is TGTGCCAGCAGTTACGGGACAGGACCCCAAGATACGCAGTATTTT.

This clonotype was seen a handful of times. The rearrangement joins TRBV3-1 to TRBJ2-1, with D possibly being TRBD1 (6 bases). Trimming removed 6 bases from V and 12 bases from J, with 15 bases in between. Germline V gives CDR1 LGHDT, CDR2 YNNKEL (reference sequence). There are 12 residues in the CDR3. The CDR3 spells CASSQQGVRQFF. The CDR3 DNA sequence: TGTGCCAGCAGTCAACAGGGAGTGAGGCAGTTCTTC.

The rearrangement links TRBV6-2 or TRBV6-3 to TRBJ2-5; 9 bases line up with TRBD1. Per germline, CDR1 MNHEY and CDR2 SVGEGT. V shed 6 bases, J shed 3 bases, and the junction held 8 bases outside the gene matches. The CDR3 sequence is 15 residues long. CDR3 amino acids: CASRPDWTGEETQYF. CDR3 sequence (DNA): TGTGCCAGCAGACCCGATTGGACAGGGGAAGAGACCCAGTACTTC.

As concerns this clonotype: The junction shows a germline mismatch at one end, possibly a read error. The genes are TRBV2 and TRBJ1-2; D unclear. The V gene's germline CDR1 is SNHLY and CDR2 FYNNEI. The CDR3 has 12 amino acids. The CDR3 sequence: CASDGAVDGYPF. The CDR3 DNA follows: TGTGCCAGCGACGGAGCGGTTGACGGCTACCCCTTC.

This clonotype was observed a handful of times. The genes are TRBV11-2 and TRBJ2-3; 7 nucleotides agree with TRBD1. CDR3 size: 15 residues. With V trimmed by 5 bases and J by 4 bases, 9 bases remained unmatched. Germline V gene sequence: CDR1 SGHAT, CDR2 FQNNGV. The CDR3 protein is CASSPAGGIADTQYF. The DNA of the CDR3 is TGTGCCAGCAGCCCAGCAGGGGGAATCGCAGATACGCAGTATTTT.

This clonotype has just a few counts. V is TRBV20-1 and J is TRBJ2-1, with no clear D. The CDR3 has 14 residues. V was cut by 6 bases and J by 6 bases, with 18 bases left in between. Germline CDR1 DFQATT, CDR2 SNEGSKA (reference sequence). CDR3 bases: TGCAGTGCCGAGGACGTACGGACGCGCAATGAGCAGTTCTTC. Protein sequence: CSAEDVRTRNEQFF.

The chain is built from TRBV20-1 and TRBJ2-1, with TRBD2 as a possible D gene (5 bases). The J call is doubtful: the DNA matches TRBJ2-7 better. Germline CDR1 and CDR2: DFQATT and SNEGSKA (reference sequence). This CDR3 has 14 residues. The CDR3 DNA reads as TGCAGTGCCCGAACTAGTCTGTCCTACAATGAGCAGTACTTC. Its protein is CSARTSLSYNEQYF.

In this sample, this clonotype turned up a few times. This rearrangement joins TRBV29-1 to TRBJ2-5; 9 bases map to TRBD2. CDR1 is SQVTM and CDR2 is ANQGSEA in the germline V gene. Losses at the gene ends were 6 bases for V and 2 bases for J; bases not matched to a gene: 10. The CDR3 totals 15 residues. The CDR3 loop reads CSVRGASGNQETQYF. The CDR3 nucleotides are TGCAGCGTCCGGGGGGCTAGCGGGAATCAAGAGACCCAGTACTTC. The entire variable domain, with the rest obtained from reference TRBV29-1 and TRBJ2-5, is as follows: SAVISQKPSRDICQRGTSLTIQCQVDSQVTMMFWYRQQPGQSLTLIATANQGSEATYESGFVIDKFPISRPNLTFSTLTVSNMSPEDSSIYLCSVRGASGNQETQYFGPGTRLLVL.

In this sample, this clonotype turned up a few times. The chain has TRBV7-9 and TRBJ2-1; perhaps TRBD2 as D (5 bases). The germline V gene encodes CDR1 SEHNR and CDR2 FQNEAQ (reference sequence). The CDR3 totals 14 residues. V lost 8 bases, J lost 8 bases, and 19 bases lay in between. The CDR3 sequence is CASPGPQRRDEQFF. CDR3 sequence (DNA): TGTGCCAGCCCTGGACCCCAGCGGCGGGATGAGCAGTTCTTC. The whole variable domain, remainder taken from reference TRBV7-9 and TRBJ2-1, is DTGVSQNPRHKITKRGQNVTFRCDPISEHNRLYWYRQTLGQGPEFLTYFQNEAQLEKSRLLSDRFSAERPKGSFSTLEIQRTEQGDSAMYLCASPGPQRRDEQFFGPGTRLTVL.

The rearrangement uses TRBV20-1 and TRBJ1-2; the D is unclear. Germline loops: CDR1 DFQATT, CDR2 SNEGSKA (reference sequence). CDR3 length equals 14 residues. V was cut by 6 bases and J by 7 bases, with 21 bases left in between. The CDR3 is CSAPQGGEQFGYTF. The CDR3 nucleotides are TGCAGTGCCCCTCAAGGAGGAGAGCAGTTTGGCTACACCTTC.

The CDR3 spells CASSLTGDSYNEQFF. CDR3 nucleotides: TGCGCCAGCAGCTTAACAGGGGATTCCTACAATGAGCAGTTCTTC. The chain couples TRBV5-1 to TRBJ2-1, with TRBD1 matching 7 bases. V lost 2 bases, J lost 1 base, and 3 bases stayed unmatched. Germline CDR1 and CDR2: SGHRS and YFSETQ. This CDR3 comprises 15 residues. The full variable domain, with the rest looked up from reference TRBV5-1 and TRBJ2-1, is KAGVTQTPRYLIKTRGQQVTLSCSPISGHRSVSWYQQTPGQGLQFLFEYFSETQRNKGNFPGRFSGRQFSNSRSEMNVSTLELGDSALYLCASSLTGDSYNEQFFGPGTRLTVL.

This sequence joins TRBV7-6 and TRBJ2-5, with D unclear. Germline-derived CDR1 and CDR2 are SGHVS and FNYEAQ. CDR3 size: 13 residues. Deletions cut 2 bases from V and 5 bases from J, with 9 bases between. As DNA, the CDR3 is TGTGCCAGCAGCTTATACTCCTCGGAGACCCAGTACTTC. As protein: CASSLYSSETQYF.

V and J are TRBV11-2 and TRBJ1-2; D is uncertain. With 3 bases removed from V and 2 bases from J, the gap between germline ends came to 10 bases. Germline CDR1 is SGHAT and CDR2 is FQNNGV. This CDR3 comprises 14 residues. CDR3 sequence (DNA): TGTGCCAGCAGCTTCAGGCCAAGGAACTATGGCTACACCTTC. This gives the protein CASSFRPRNYGYTF.

V gene TRBV6-2 or TRBV6-3 combines with J gene TRBJ2-1; tentative D call: TRBD2 (6 bases). Trimming removed 2 bases from V and 6 bases from J, with 11 bases in between. Looked up from germline, CDR1 is MNHEY and CDR2 is SVGEGT. This CDR3 is built from 14 residues. CDR3 nucleotides: TGTGCCAGCAGTTACGCGGGACCACGCAATGAGCAGTTCTTC. Protein: CASSYAGPRNEQFF.

Notes on this clonotype: A single base separates this from a much larger clone, so it may be a read error. J is TRBJ2-3 and V is TRBV7-2; tentative D call: TRBD2 (5 bases). From germline, CDR1 is SGHTA and CDR2 FQGNSA. The CDR3 length is 15 residues. V dropped 1 base and J dropped 5 bases, with 13 bases sitting between them. The CDR3 nucleotides read TGTGCCAGCAGCTTAGATCCGAGAGGAGGAGATACGCAGTATTTT. It is translated as CASSLDPRGGDTQYF.

In its sample, this clonotype was seen a few times. The chain uses TRBV24-1 and TRBJ1-4, with 11 bases matching TRBD1. V dropped 7 bases and J dropped 7; count of bases not matched to a gene: 16. The CDR3 length is 18 residues. CDR1 is KGHDR and CDR2 is SFDVKD in the germline V gene. The CDR3 DNA sequence: TGTGCCACCAGCAGTTCATCGGACAGGGGGCAACGGAGTGAAAAACTGTTTTTT. Protein sequence: CATSSSSDRGQRSEKLFF.

J is TRBJ2-5 and V is TRBV12-3 or TRBV12-4; no definite D call. V was trimmed by 2 bases and J by 1 base, leaving 5 bases between them. The CDR3 consists of 13 residues. The CDR3 nucleotides are TGTGCCAGCAGTTTATATGGCCAAGAGACCCAGTACTTC. This codes for CASSLYGQETQYF.

V is TRBV20-1 and J is TRBJ2-3, with 13 bases identical to TRBD2. This CDR3 has 16 amino acids. Germline CDR1 is DFQATT and CDR2 is SNEGSKA (reference sequence). After removal of 6 bases from V and 1 base from J, the junction contained 7 bases not matched to a gene. In DNA form, the CDR3 reads TGCAGTGCCCCCGGGACTAGCGGGATTGGCACAGATACGCAGTATTTT. Its translation is CSAPGTSGIGTDTQYF.